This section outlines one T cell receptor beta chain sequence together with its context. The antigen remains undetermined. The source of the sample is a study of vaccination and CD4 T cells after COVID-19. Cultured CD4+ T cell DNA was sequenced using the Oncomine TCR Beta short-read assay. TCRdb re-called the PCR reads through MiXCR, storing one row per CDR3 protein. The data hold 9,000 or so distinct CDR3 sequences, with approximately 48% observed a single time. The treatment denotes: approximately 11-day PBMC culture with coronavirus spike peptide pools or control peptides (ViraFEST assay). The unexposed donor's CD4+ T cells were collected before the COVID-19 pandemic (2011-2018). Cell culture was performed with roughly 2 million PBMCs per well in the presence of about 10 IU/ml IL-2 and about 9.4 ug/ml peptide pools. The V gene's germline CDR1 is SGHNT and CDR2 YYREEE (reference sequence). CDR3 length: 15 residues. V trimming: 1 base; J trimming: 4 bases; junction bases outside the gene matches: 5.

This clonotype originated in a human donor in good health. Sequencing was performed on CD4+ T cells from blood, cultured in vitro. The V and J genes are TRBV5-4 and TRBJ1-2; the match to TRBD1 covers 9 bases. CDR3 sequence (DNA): TGTGCCAGCAGCTTGTCCGGGACAGGGCCCTATGGCTACACCTTC. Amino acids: CASSLSGTGPYGYTF.